The sequence of this T cell receptor (beta chain) was determined in a study of early T cells in non-severe SARS-CoV-2 infection. On the study more broadly: Sequencing input comprised bulk RNA from unsorted whole blood; chain pairing was not available. Study-level points and caveats: Using VDJdb, the matching emphasized anti-spike CD8 responses while missing private and CD4 specificities.

Attached unique molecular identifiers marked individual cDNA molecules. TCRdb analysed the 5' RACE reads with MiXCR anew, one entry per CDR3 protein. The sample records some 67,000 distinct CDR3 sequences, more than 8.5% being singletons. Germline V gene lookup returns CDR1 MDHEN and CDR2 SYDVKM. This CDR3 has 15 residues. Trimming removed 5 bases at V and 5 bases at J, with 17 bases between. On this clonotype itself: The target antigen is unknown.

The TCR comes from an adult who was a healthcare worker with PCR-confirmed SARS-CoV-2 infection or an uninfected control (not recorded which). Here the sequenced sample was whole blood, taken at baseline. The chain has TRBV28 and TRBJ2-3; perhaps TRBD1 as D (6 bases). CDR3 sequence (DNA): TGTGCCAGCAGTCTAAGGACAGCTCGGGGAGATACGCAGTATTTT. Its protein is CASSLRTARGDTQYF.